A single sample is the source of the 18 T cell receptor beta chains below, sequenced in a study of persistence of HIV-infected CD4 T cells. Overlapping HIV-1 Gag 15-mer peptides at approximately 0.91 ug per peptide per mL were used. Sorting of responding CD4+ T cells relied on upregulated CD40 ligand together with CD69. The immunoSEQ assay was version 4, run in survey mode. Profiling relied on immunoSEQ multiplex PCR, and the TCRdb table lists in-frame clones only, not all of them. Found here are some 30,000 clones, less than 75% of them singletons; the top ten hold roughly 1.5%. For these TCRs, the target antigens are not known. This specimen was CD4+ T cells sorted from PBMCs after approximately 20-hour stimulation, taken from a patient who received antiretroviral therapy. These receptors were taken from an adult man with HIV who was CMV-seropositive.

V and J are TRBV5-8 and TRBJ1-4; no clear D. Germline V gene lookup returns CDR1 SGHTS and CDR2 YDEGEE. The CDR3 runs 14 residues. Trimming took off 7 bases at V and 3 bases at J, with 13 bases between the two ends. In nucleotides, the CDR3 is TGTGCCAGCCCTCCACCATACTCTAATGAAAAACTGTTTTTT. It encodes CASPPPYSNEKLFF.

The chain couples TRBV24-1 to TRBJ2-7; TRBD1 agrees at 9 bases. V dropped 5 bases and J dropped 5; count of bases not matched to a gene: 9. From germline, CDR1 is KGHDR and CDR2 SFDVKD. This CDR3 has 15 residues. The CDR3 bases are TGTGCCACCAGTGCCTCCGGGACAGGGTTTCACGAGCAGTACTTC. Protein sequence: CATSASGTGFHEQYF.

This clone was counted a few times. This rearrangement joins TRBV6-5 to TRBJ1-4, with 8 bases aligning to TRBD1. The V gene end was trimmed by 6 bases and the J gene end by 6 bases; junction bases not matched to a gene: 6. CDR3 length equals 14 residues. CDR1 and CDR2 (germline): MNHEY, SVGAGI. The CDR3 bases are TGTGCCAGCAGCGACATGGACAGGGATGAAAAACTGTTTTTT. Protein product: CASSDMDRDEKLFF.

This sequence joins TRBV5-4 and TRBJ2-2; D gene ambiguous. Looked up from germline, CDR1 is SGHNT and CDR2 is YYREEE (reference sequence). V was shortened by 6 bases and J by 1 base, with 10 bases between the two germline ends. The CDR3 is 14 residues long. Written as DNA, the CDR3 is TGTGCCAGCACCCATACAGAGAACACCGGGGAGCTGTTTTTT. This sequence encodes CASTHTENTGELFF.

For the CDR3, the DNA is TGTGCCAGCAGCCAGGAAGGAGGCAGGAAGTCGGGCTACACCTTC. Translated, it gives CASSQEGGRKSGYTF. The chain carries TRBV3-1 (or the pseudogene TRBV3-2) and TRBJ1-2; unclear D gene. This CDR3 is 15 amino acids long. Germline V gene data show CDR1 as LGHDT and CDR2 as YNNKEL (reference sequence). V shed 3 bases and J shed 8 bases, with 19 bases lying between them.

The V call is TRBV5-1, the J call TRBJ1-5; D not certain. The CDR3 totals 14 residues. Per germline, CDR1 SGHRS and CDR2 YFSETQ. Trimming left V 4 bases short and J 3 bases short, with 11 bases between. Here the CDR3 DNA reads TGCGCCAGCAGCCCACAGCATACCAATCAGCCCCAGCATTTT. This gives the protein CASSPQHTNQPQHF.

The V gene is TRBV4-1, the J gene TRBJ1-5; D remains ambiguous. The CDR3 is 12 amino acids. Germline CDR1 and CDR2: MGHRA and YSYEKL. Trimming took 8 bases from V and 2 from J, leaving 7 bases between them. CDR3 region: CASGQGNQPQHF. In DNA form, the CDR3 reads TGCGCCAGCGGGCAGGGCAATCAGCCCCAGCATTTT.

V is TRBV5-1 and J is TRBJ2-7, with 7 bases aligning to TRBD1. CDR1 SGHRS and CDR2 YFSETQ come from the germline V gene. V lost 6 bases, J lost 0 bases, and 9 bases stayed unmatched. The CDR3 is made up of 15 amino acids. CDR3 protein: CASTPRGPSSYEQYF. The CDR3 DNA is TGCGCCAGCACCCCGAGGGGGCCAAGCTCCTACGAGCAGTACTTC. The full variable domain, its missing parts supplied by reference TRBV5-1 and TRBJ2-7, is KAGVTQTPRYLIKTRGQQVTLSCSPISGHRSVSWYQQTPGQGLQFLFEYFSETQRNKGNFPGRFSGRQFSNSRSEMNVSTLELGDSALYLCASTPRGPSSYEQYFGPGTRLTVT.

This rearrangement joins TRBV7-8 to TRBJ1-3, with D possibly being TRBD1 (5 bases). CDR1 is SGHVS and CDR2 is FQNEAQ in the germline V gene. The length of the CDR3 is 16 residues. V was clipped by 1 base and J by 3 bases, with 13 bases between them. CDR3 bases: TGTGCCAGCAGCTTAGAGGGGCGGGGCAGTGGAAACACCATATATTTT. It yields the protein CASSLEGRGSGNTIYF. The complete variable domain, with remaining parts taken from reference TRBV7-8 and TRBJ1-3, reads GAGVSQSPRYKVAKRGQDVALRCDPISGHVSLFWYQQALGQGPEFLTYFQNEAQLDKSGLPSDRFFAERPEGSVSTLKIQRTQQEDSAVYLCASSLEGRGSGNTIYFGEGSWLTVV.

V gene TRBV24-1 combines with J gene TRBJ2-1; D is perhaps TRBD2 (5 bases). CDR1 KGHDR and CDR2 SFDVKD come from the germline V gene. Trimming removed 4 bases at V and 5 bases at J, with 5 bases between. The CDR3 totals 12 residues. CDR3 protein: CATSERDNEQFF. The DNA of the CDR3 is TGTGCCACCAGTGAGCGGGACAATGAGCAGTTCTTC.

The chain is built from TRBV5-1 and TRBJ1-1; D perhaps matches TRBD1 (5 bases). V was pared by 0 bases and J by 0 bases, with 12 bases between. The CDR3 length is 16 residues. Per germline, CDR1 SGHRS and CDR2 YFSETQ. CDR3: CASSLAMGPMNTEAFF. In DNA, the CDR3 is TGCGCCAGCAGCTTGGCCATGGGGCCCATGAACACTGAAGCTTTCTTT.

This rearrangement joins TRBV11-2 to TRBJ2-7, with TRBD1 matching 7 bases. With 4 bases clipped from V and 9 bases from J, the junction kept 6 bases outside the gene matches. The V gene's germline CDR1 is SGHAT and CDR2 FQNNGV. The CDR3 consists of 12 residues. CDR3 sequence reads: CASSSDRVAQYF. CDR3 sequence (DNA): TGTGCCAGCAGCTCCGACAGGGTAGCGCAGTACTTC.

The table lists this clone with a few counts. The chain employs TRBV2 and TRBJ1-1, with D unclear. The germline V gene encodes CDR1 SNHLY and CDR2 FYNNEI. Trimming took 1 base from V and 1 from J, leaving 4 bases between them. This CDR3 contains 13 residues. The chain's CDR3 is CASSEGANTEAFF. CDR3 in DNA: TGTGCCAGCAGTGAAGGGGCGAACACTGAAGCTTTCTTT.

This chain links TRBV19 with TRBJ1-6; no firm D call. V gave up 1 base and J gave up 8 bases, with 6 bases separating them. The CDR3 spans 13 residues. CDR1 and CDR2 (germline): LNHDA, SQIVND (reference sequence). CDR3 nucleotide sequence: TGTGCCAGTAGTATAGGGTACGATTCACCCCTCCACTTT. Amino acids: CASSIGYDSPLHF.

V and J are TRBV6-6 and TRBJ1-2, with 9 positions matching TRBD1. The V gene end was trimmed by 6 bases and the J gene end by 1 base; junction bases not matched to a gene: 3. There are 14 residues in the CDR3. Per germline, CDR1 MNHNY and CDR2 SVGAGI (reference sequence). As DNA, the CDR3 is TGTGCCAGCAGCCCGGGACAGGGTAACTATGGCTACACCTTC. Protein sequence: CASSPGQGNYGYTF.

The rearrangement links TRBV28 to TRBJ1-5; a weak D match, TRBD1 (5 bases). Trimming left V 5 bases short and J 4 bases short, with 12 bases between. Germline V lookup: CDR1 MDHEN, CDR2 SYDVKM. The CDR3 totals 14 residues. The CDR3 sequence: CASSPRWGNQPQHF. In DNA form, the CDR3 reads TGTGCCAGCAGTCCTCGTTGGGGGAATCAGCCCCAGCATTTT.

The gene calls are TRBV5-1 and TRBJ2-3; 7 nucleotides agree with TRBD1. V was clipped by 3 bases and J by 2 bases; unmatched bases: 9. Germline V gene lookup returns CDR1 SGHRS and CDR2 YFSETQ. The CDR3 consists of 16 residues. CDR3 in DNA: TGCGCCAGCAGCTCCGAGGGGGACAGCTACACAGATACGCAGTATTTT. It codes for CASSSEGDSYTDTQYF.

This clone was recorded a few times. The chain recombines TRBV5-4 with TRBJ1-1; maybe TRBD1 (5 bases). Per germline, CDR1 SGHNT and CDR2 YYREEE (reference sequence). The CDR3 is 15 amino acids. Deletions cut 2 bases from V and 1 base from J, with 12 bases between. CDR3 amino acids: CASSFYDRPNTEAFF. The CDR3 DNA reads TGTGCCAGCAGCTTTTATGACAGACCGAACACTGAAGCTTTCTTT.